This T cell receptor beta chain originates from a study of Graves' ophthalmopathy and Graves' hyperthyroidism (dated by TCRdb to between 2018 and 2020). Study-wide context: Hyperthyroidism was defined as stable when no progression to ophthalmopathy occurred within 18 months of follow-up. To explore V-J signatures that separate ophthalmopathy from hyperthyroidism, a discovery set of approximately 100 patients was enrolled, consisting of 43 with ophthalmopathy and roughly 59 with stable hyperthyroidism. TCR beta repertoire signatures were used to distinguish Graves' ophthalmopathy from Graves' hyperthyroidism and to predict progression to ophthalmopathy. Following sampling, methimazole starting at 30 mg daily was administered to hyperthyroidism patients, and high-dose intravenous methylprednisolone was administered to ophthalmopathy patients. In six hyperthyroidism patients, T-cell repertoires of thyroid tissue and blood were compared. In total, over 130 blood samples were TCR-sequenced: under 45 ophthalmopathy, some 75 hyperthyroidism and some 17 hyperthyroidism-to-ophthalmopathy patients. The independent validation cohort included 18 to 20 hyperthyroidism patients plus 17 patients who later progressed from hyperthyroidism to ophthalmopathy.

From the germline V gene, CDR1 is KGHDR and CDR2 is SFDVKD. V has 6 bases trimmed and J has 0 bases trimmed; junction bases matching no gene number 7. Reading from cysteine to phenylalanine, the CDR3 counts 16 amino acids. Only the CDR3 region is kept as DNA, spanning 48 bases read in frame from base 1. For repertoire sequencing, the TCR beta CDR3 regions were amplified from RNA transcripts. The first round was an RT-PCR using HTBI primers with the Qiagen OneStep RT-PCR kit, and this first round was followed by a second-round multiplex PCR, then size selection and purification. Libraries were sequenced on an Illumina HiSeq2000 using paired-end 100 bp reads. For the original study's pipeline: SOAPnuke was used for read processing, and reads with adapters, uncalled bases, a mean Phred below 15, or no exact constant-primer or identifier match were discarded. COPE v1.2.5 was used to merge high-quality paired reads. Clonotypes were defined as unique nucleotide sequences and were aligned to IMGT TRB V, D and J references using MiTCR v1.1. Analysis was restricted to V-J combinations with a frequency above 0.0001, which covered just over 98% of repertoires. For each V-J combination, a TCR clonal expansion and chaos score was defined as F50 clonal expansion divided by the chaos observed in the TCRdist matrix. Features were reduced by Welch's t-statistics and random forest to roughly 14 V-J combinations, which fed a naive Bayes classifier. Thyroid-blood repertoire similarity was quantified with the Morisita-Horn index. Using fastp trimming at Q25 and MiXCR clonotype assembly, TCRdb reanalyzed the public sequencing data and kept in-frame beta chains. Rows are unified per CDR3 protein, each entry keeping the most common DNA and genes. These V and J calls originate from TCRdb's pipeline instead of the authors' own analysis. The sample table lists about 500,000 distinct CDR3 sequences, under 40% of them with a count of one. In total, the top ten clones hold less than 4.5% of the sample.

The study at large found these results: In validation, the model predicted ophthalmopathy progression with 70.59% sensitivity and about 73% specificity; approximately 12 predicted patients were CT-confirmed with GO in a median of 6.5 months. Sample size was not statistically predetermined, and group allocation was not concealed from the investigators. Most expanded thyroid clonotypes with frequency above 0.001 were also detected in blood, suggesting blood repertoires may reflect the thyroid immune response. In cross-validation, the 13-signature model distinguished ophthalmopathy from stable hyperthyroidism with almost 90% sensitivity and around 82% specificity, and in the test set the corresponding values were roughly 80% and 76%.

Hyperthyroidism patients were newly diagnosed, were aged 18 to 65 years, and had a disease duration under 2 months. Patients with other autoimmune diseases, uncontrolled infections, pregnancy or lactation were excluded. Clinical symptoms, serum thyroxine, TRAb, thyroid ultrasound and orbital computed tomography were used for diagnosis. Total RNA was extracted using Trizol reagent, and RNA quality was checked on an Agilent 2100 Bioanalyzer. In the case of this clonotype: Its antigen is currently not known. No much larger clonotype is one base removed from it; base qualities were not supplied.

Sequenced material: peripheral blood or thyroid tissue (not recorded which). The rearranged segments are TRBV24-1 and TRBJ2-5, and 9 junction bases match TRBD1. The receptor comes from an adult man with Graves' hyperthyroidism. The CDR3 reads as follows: CATSPTRDRDQETQYF. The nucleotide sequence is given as TGTGCCACCAGTCCGACCCGGGACAGGGACCAAGAGACCCAGTACTTC.